Below, 6 T cell receptor beta chains from the same sample are listed, as sequenced in a study of blood T cell repertoires in COVID-19. The repertoire was sequenced with immunoSEQ multiplex PCR; TCRdb's copy has only in-frame clones and lacks some. The table records under 300,000 clones, about four fifths of them present only once. The specimen sequenced was peripheral blood. The source is a woman in her thirties or forties who had recovered from COVID-19.

This clone appeared once. The CDR3 DNA is TGTGCCAGCAGCTTGACAGGGGGGACATATAATGAGCAGTTCTTC. Its protein product is CASSLTGGTYNEQFF. The chain links TRBV2 to TRBJ2-1; 9 bases match TRBD1. Germline V gives CDR1 SNHLY, CDR2 FYNNEI. V shed 6 bases, J shed 7 bases, and the junction held 10 bases outside the gene matches. The CDR3 contains 15 residues.

The chain is built from TRBV11-1 and TRBJ1-1; D call uncertain. The CDR3 totals 13 residues. Germline V lookup: CDR1 SGHAT, CDR2 FQDESV (reference sequence). The germline V and J ends were trimmed by 2 bases and 0 bases, with 4 bases remaining between them. This CDR3 reads CASSLTLNTEAFF. The CDR3 DNA reads TGTGCCAGCAGCTTAACTCTGAACACTGAAGCTTTCTTT.

As regards this clone: Other DNA variants within this sample encode the same CDR3. The rearrangement uses TRBV18 and TRBJ2-7; no definite D call. This CDR3 region has 13 residues. The germline gives CDR1 KGHSH, CDR2 LQKENI. The ends were cut back, 2 bases at V and 2 bases at J, with 7 bases in the middle. The CDR3 protein is CASSPGQTYEQYF. In nucleotides, the CDR3 is TGTGCCAGCTCACCAGGCCAGACCTACGAGCAGTACTTC.

The gene calls are TRBV19 and TRBJ1-4; a possible D gene is TRBD1 (5 bases). This CDR3 comprises 13 residues. V lost 1 base to trimming and J lost 5 bases, with 5 bases between them. Germline lookup yields CDR1 LNHDA and CDR2 SQIVND (reference sequence). The CDR3 coding sequence is TGTGCCAGTAGTATAGGACAGAATGAAAAACTGTTTTTT. Translating it yields CASSIGQNEKLFF.

The genes are TRBV30 and TRBJ2-7; D is unclear. The CDR3 is 15 amino acids. Germline CDR1 and CDR2: GTSNPN and SVGIG (reference sequence). Trimming pared 4 bases from V and 3 bases from J, leaving 19 bases between. CDR3: CAWKSRVPGYYEQYF. CDR3 sequence (DNA): TGTGCCTGGAAGTCACGAGTCCCAGGTTACTACGAGCAGTACTTC.

This clone was picked up one time. This chain uses TRBV29-1 with TRBJ1-2, with D tentatively TRBD1 (6 bases). The CDR3 has 14 residues. V dropped 6 bases and J dropped 4 bases, with 18 bases sitting between them. Germline CDR1 SQVTM, CDR2 ANQGSEA. CDR3 region: CSVLTGSSAYGYTF. CDR3 coding DNA: TGCAGCGTCTTGACAGGCAGTTCCGCCTATGGCTACACCTTC.